Included here is one T cell receptor (beta chain) sequence, with context. This sample stems from a study of CD8 T cells in Susac syndrome. Isolation of CD8+ and CD4+ T cells was performed negatively, whereas enrichment of TEMRA cells was done by FACS. Trimming removed 0 bases from V and 0 bases from J, with 12 bases in between. The CDR3 sequence is 16 residues long. From germline, CDR1 is LGHNA and CDR2 YSLEER. RNA totalling roughly 0.45 to 1 ug underwent reverse transcription with random hexamers. The TCR beta CDR3 was amplified by immunoSEQ multiplex PCR across 54 Vbeta, 13 Jbeta. TCRdb recomputed calls from the immunoSEQ multiplex PCR reads with MiXCR, one row per CDR3 protein. The data show over 150,000 distinct CDR3 sequences, about 96% seen once.

The rearrangement links TRBV4-3 to TRBJ2-7, with D uncertain. The clonotype comes from a human donor with Susac syndrome. Sequenced sample: CD4+ T cells from PBMCs. The CDR3 coding sequence is TGCGCCAGCAGCCAAGATTACCAGTATAACTCCTACGAGCAGTACTTC. Translation gives CASSQDYQYNSYEQYF.